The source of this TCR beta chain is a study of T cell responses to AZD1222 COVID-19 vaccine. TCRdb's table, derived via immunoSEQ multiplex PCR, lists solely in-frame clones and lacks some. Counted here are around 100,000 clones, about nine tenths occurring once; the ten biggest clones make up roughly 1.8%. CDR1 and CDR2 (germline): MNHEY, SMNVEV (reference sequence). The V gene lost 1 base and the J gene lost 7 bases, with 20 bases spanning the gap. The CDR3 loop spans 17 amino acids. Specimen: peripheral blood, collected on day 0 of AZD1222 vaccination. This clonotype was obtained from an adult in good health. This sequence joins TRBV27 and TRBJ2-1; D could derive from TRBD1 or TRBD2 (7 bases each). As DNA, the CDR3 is TGTGCCAGCAGTTTATACGTGACAGGGAGGGGAGGGAATGAGCAGTTCTTC. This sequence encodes CASSLYVTGRGGNEQFF.